This TCR beta chain was observed in a study of T cells in tumors after PD-1 blockade. Study-level information: No patient had prior checkpoint blockade, systemic immunosuppression, or radiotherapy within 4 weeks. Treatment was either pembrolizumab 200 mg every 3 weeks or cemiplimab 350 mg every 2 weeks. During anti-PD-1 treatment, some patients continued daily vismodegib 150 mg.

The sample holds one count of this clone. The CDR3 has 15 residues. The V segment lost 4 bases and the J segment 2 bases; nucleotides outside the gene matches: 2. The germline V gene has CDR1 LNHDA and CDR2 SQIVND (reference sequence). The protocol was immunoSEQ multiplex PCR, while the TCRdb copy is restricted to in-frame clones and leaves out a portion. Counted here are about 15,000 clones, approximately 80% occurring once; the ten biggest clones make up 20% to 25%. The receptor comes from a human donor with basal cell carcinoma. The input for sequencing was PBMCs, taken after anti-PD-1 treatment. This chain links TRBV19 with TRBJ2-1, with 10 nucleotides matching TRBD1. The CDR3 region has the DNA TGTGCCAGTAGTACGGGACAGGGGACCTACAATGAGCAGTTCTTC. This codes for CASSTGQGTYNEQFF.